These 24 T cell receptor beta chains were sequenced from one sample in a study of identical twins. One entry per CDR3 protein, called by TCRdb with MiXCR from the 5' RACE reads. This table holds roughly 700,000 distinct CDR3 sequences, less than 10% found once. In addition, the sample was reused for a study of yellow fever vaccine responses in identical twins.

The specimen was PBMCs. These receptors were collected from a woman in her late teens or twenties in good health.

This chain joins TRBV27 and TRBJ2-3; D call uncertain. Looked up from germline, CDR1 is MNHEY and CDR2 is SMNVEV (reference sequence). CDR3 length: 18 amino acids. With 6 bases removed from V and 0 bases from J, the gap between germline ends came to 22 bases. CDR3 in amino acids: CASRILAFADLSTDTQYF. The CDR3 DNA reads as TGTGCCAGCAGGATTTTAGCATTTGCGGATCTCAGCACAGATACGCAGTATTTT.

This clonotype has more than one count but fewer than ten. The genes are TRBV6-2 or TRBV6-3 and TRBJ2-1; 7 nucleotides line up with TRBD2. CDR1 is MNHEY, CDR2 SVGEGT, per germline. V shed 6 bases, J shed 7 bases, and the junction held 15 bases outside the gene matches. This CDR3 has 16 residues. The CDR3 protein is CASSRTSVGGANEQFF. The CDR3 DNA sequence: TGTGCCAGCAGCCGAACTAGCGTTGGGGGAGCTAATGAGCAGTTCTTC.

At least ten counts were recorded for this clonotype. The chain combines TRBV15 with TRBJ1-1, with TRBD1 matching 7 bases. The CDR3 contains 15 residues. With V trimmed by 8 bases and J by 4 bases, 13 bases remained unmatched. Germline values: CDR1 LNHNV, CDR2 YYDKDF (reference sequence). CDR3 sequence: CATRDSVVGGTEAFF. The CDR3 DNA follows: TGTGCCACCCGGGACAGCGTCGTGGGGGGCACTGAAGCTTTCTTT.

This chain joins TRBV7-9 and TRBJ1-1; D is ambiguous. The germline V and J ends were trimmed by 1 base and 5 bases, with 14 bases remaining between them. From germline, CDR1 is SEHNR and CDR2 FQNEAQ (reference sequence). This CDR3 contains 15 residues. The CDR3 DNA follows: TGTGCCAGCAGCTTAGTTGGGAATTCACCGACTGAAGCTTTCTTT. Its protein is CASSLVGNSPTEAFF.

This clonotype was detected ten times or more. V gene TRBV5-1 combines with J gene TRBJ2-2, with 9 bases identical to TRBD1. This CDR3 spans 14 amino acids. V trimming: 4 bases; J trimming: 7 bases; junction bases outside the gene matches: 5. Germline CDR1 reads SGHRS; CDR2 reads YFSETQ. CDR3 region: CASSPGQGNGELFF. CDR3 DNA sequence: TGCGCCAGCAGCCCCGGACAGGGGAACGGGGAGCTGTTTTTT.

The chain is built from TRBV20-1 and TRBJ1-1; 7 bases map to TRBD1. V dropped 0 bases and J dropped 8; count of bases not matched to a gene: 12. Germline values: CDR1 DFQATT, CDR2 SNEGSKA (reference sequence). The CDR3 runs 15 residues. The chain's CDR3 is CSAREAGTETIEAFF. CDR3 coding DNA: TGCAGTGCTAGAGAAGCCGGGACAGAGACTATCGAAGCTTTCTTT.

This clonotype was seen a handful of times. This sequence joins TRBV4-1 and TRBJ1-4; 7 positions match TRBD1. This CDR3 contains 17 residues. Germline lookup yields CDR1 MGHRA and CDR2 YSYEKL. J lost 4 bases, V lost 1 base, and 9 bases had no gene match. The CDR3 DNA is TGCGCCAGCAGCCAAGGGAGGTCGGGACAGCTTAATGAAAAACTGTTTTTT. Encoded protein: CASSQGRSGQLNEKLFF.

This chain joins TRBV28 and TRBJ1-1; D ambiguous. V lost 6 bases to trimming and J lost 1 base, with 9 bases between them. Germline V gene sequence: CDR1 MDHEN, CDR2 SYDVKM. The CDR3 is 13 residues long. The CDR3 protein is CASRRLRNTEAFF. CDR3 nucleotide sequence: TGTGCCAGCAGACGTCTAAGGAACACTGAAGCTTTCTTT.

V gene TRBV2 combines with J gene TRBJ2-7, with TRBD2 matching 8 bases. Germline CDR1 is SNHLY and CDR2 is FYNNEI. Trimming cost V 4 bases and J 7 bases; bases outside gene matches: 9. The CDR3 loop spans 14 amino acids. CDR3 region: CASSVLVPGGEQYF. The CDR3 nucleotides read TGTGCCAGCAGTGTGTTGGTACCGGGAGGGGAGCAGTACTTC.

This clonotype was counted only a few times. The chain recombines TRBV7-3 with TRBJ2-7, with TRBD1 matching 9 bases. The ends lost 5 bases at V and 4 bases at J; junction bases unmatched: 6. This CDR3 spans 14 amino acids. Per the germline V gene, CDR1 is SGHTA and CDR2 is FQGTGA. For the CDR3, the DNA is TGTGCCAGCAGCCAACAACAGGGGGCTTACGAGCAGTACTTC. Its translation: CASSQQQGAYEQYF.

V and J are TRBV11-2 and TRBJ2-1; tentative D call: TRBD1 (5 bases). Germline V lookup: CDR1 SGHAT, CDR2 FQNNGV. The CDR3 contains 15 residues. The ends were cut back, 4 bases at V and 0 bases at J, with 10 bases in the middle. DNA of the CDR3: TGTGCCAGCAGCTCTATAAGGGGCTCCTACAATGAGCAGTTCTTC. Amino acid sequence: CASSSIRGSYNEQFF.

This clonotype has just a few counts. V is TRBV7-9 and J is TRBJ1-1; 9 bases map to TRBD1. The germline gives CDR1 SEHNR, CDR2 FQNEAQ (reference sequence). J was trimmed by 4 bases and V by 5 bases; bases with no gene match: 8. This CDR3 is built from 15 residues. This chain's CDR3 is CASSVKDRGITEAFF. CDR3 sequence (DNA): TGTGCCAGCAGCGTAAAGGACAGGGGTATCACTGAAGCTTTCTTT.

There are many counts of this clonotype. J is TRBJ2-1 and V is TRBV5-1, with 8 bases matching TRBD2. This CDR3 region has 18 residues. In germline, CDR1 is SGHRS, CDR2 YFSETQ. Losses at the gene ends were 8 bases for V and 0 bases for J; bases not matched to a gene: 16. The chain's CDR3 is CARSLQTGGKSSYNEQFF. The CDR3 bases are TGCGCCAGGAGCCTCCAAACGGGGGGGAAGAGCTCCTACAATGAGCAGTTCTTC.

This clonotype was recorded at least ten times. V gene TRBV4-2 combines with J gene TRBJ2-3; D is unclear. Germline CDR1 reads LGHNA; CDR2 reads YNFKEQ. V lost 1 base, J lost 6 bases, and 8 bases lay in between. The CDR3 is made up of 13 amino acids. The chain's CDR3 is CASSQVHGDTQYF. CDR3 nucleotide sequence: TGTGCCAGCAGCCAAGTTCATGGGGATACGCAGTATTTT.

This clonotype was recorded many times. This chain links TRBV20-1 with TRBJ2-1; D might be TRBD1 (6 bases). The germline V gene has CDR1 DFQATT and CDR2 SNEGSKA (reference sequence). V gave up 5 bases and J gave up 0 bases, with 20 bases separating them. The CDR3 is 17 residues long. Here the CDR3 reads CSAHKASRGSSYNEQFF. For the CDR3, the DNA is TGCAGTGCTCATAAGGCTAGTAGGGGGAGCTCCTACAATGAGCAGTTCTTC.

Only a few counts were recorded for this clonotype. This sequence joins TRBV5-6 and TRBJ2-7; the D gene is possibly TRBD2 (5 bases). CDR1 is SGHDT, CDR2 YYEEEE, per germline. CDR3 length equals 15 residues. The ends were cut back, 5 bases at V and 4 bases at J, with 19 bases in the middle. The CDR3 loop reads CASSYRGVLNYEQYF. In nucleotides, the CDR3 is TGTGCCAGCAGTTACCGGGGTGTCTTAAATTACGAGCAGTACTTC. Variable domain in full (rest from reference TRBV5-6 and TRBJ2-7): DAGVTQSPTHLIKTRGQQVTLRCSPKSGHDTVSWYQQALGQGPQFIFQYYEEEERQRGNFPDRFSGHQFPNYSSELNVNALLLGDSALYLCASSYRGVLNYEQYFGPGTRLTVT.

In this sample, this clonotype turned up a few times. The CDR3 loop reads CSVTISRNRDPGELFF. The CDR3 DNA reads TGCAGCGTCACAATATCACGAAACAGGGATCCTGGGGAGCTGTTTTTT. The chain is built from TRBV29-1 and TRBJ2-2; D might be TRBD1 (6 bases). V was cut by 6 bases and J by 8 bases, with 25 bases left in between. Germline V gives CDR1 SQVTM, CDR2 ANQGSEA. The CDR3 is 16 residues long.

This clonotype came up a few times. The rearrangement joins TRBV11-2 to TRBJ2-1; possibly TRBD2 for D (6 bases). Germline-derived CDR1 and CDR2 are SGHAT and FQNNGV. CDR3 length: 15 amino acids. Trimming took 5 bases from V and 9 from J, leaving 20 bases between them. CDR3 nucleotide sequence: TGTGCCAGCAGCCCTGGGACTTTTTTTCGTAGTGAGCAGTTCTTC. Protein: CASSPGTFFRSEQFF.

This clonotype was detected ten times or more. The chain couples TRBV9 to TRBJ2-1; 7 bases fit TRBD2. This CDR3 comprises 16 residues. The J segment lost 7 bases and the V segment lost 2 bases, leaving 12 bases of the junction unmatched. Germline-derived CDR1 and CDR2 are SGDLS and YYNGEE. The CDR3 sequence: CASSVTAGEKGNEQFF. The CDR3 nucleotides read TGTGCCAGCAGCGTTACGGCGGGGGAAAAGGGAAATGAGCAGTTCTTC.

On this clonotype: Possible read error: a much larger clone is one base away. The chain employs TRBV5-1 and TRBJ2-7; D possibly uses TRBD1 or TRBD2 (5 bases each). The germline CDR1 and CDR2 sequences are SGHRS and YFSETQ. This CDR3 comprises 13 residues. The CDR3 nucleotides are TGCGCCAGCAGCCGGGACGGAACCTACAAGCAGTACTTC. Amino acids: CASSRDGTYKQYF.

The rearrangement uses TRBV10-3 and TRBJ2-4; 10 bases map to TRBD1. Looked up from germline, CDR1 is ENHRY and CDR2 is SYGVKD. CDR3 length equals 14 residues. V was clipped by 2 bases and J by 8 bases; unmatched bases: 3. The chain's CDR3 is CAISEGTGAYIQYF. The CDR3 bases are TGTGCCATCAGTGAGGGGACAGGGGCTTACATTCAGTACTTC.

This clonotype was observed a few times. The chain is built from TRBV7-9 and TRBJ1-3, with unresolved D. Germline V gene lookup returns CDR1 SEHNR and CDR2 FQNEAQ (reference sequence). This CDR3 comprises 14 residues. V was clipped by 0 bases and J by 4 bases, with 7 bases between them. CDR3 nucleotide sequence: TGTGCCAGCAGCTTAGCGGTCGGGGGAAACACCATATATTTT. It codes for CASSLAVGGNTIYF.

A few counts support this clonotype. The chain is built from TRBV20-1 and TRBJ1-1; TRBD1 aligns across 7 bases. This CDR3 is 14 amino acids long. Germline CDR1 and CDR2: DFQATT and SNEGSKA (reference sequence). V was pared by 3 bases and J by 4 bases, with 8 bases of the junction left unmatched. Here the CDR3 DNA reads TGCAGTGCTAGGAAATTAGGGGGCGGCACTGAAGCTTTCTTT. This codes for CSARKLGGGTEAFF.

The genes are TRBV20-1 and TRBJ2-6; the D call may be TRBD1 or TRBD2 (6 bases each). The CDR3 spans 14 residues. In germline, CDR1 is DFQATT, CDR2 SNEGSKA (reference sequence). With 4 bases removed from V and 2 bases from J, the gap between germline ends came to 9 bases. In nucleotides, the CDR3 is TGCAGTGCTACGGGGGCGGCTGGGGCCAACGTCCTGACTTTC. As protein: CSATGAAGANVLTF.